This TCR beta chain was sequenced for a study of blood T cell repertoires in COVID-19. Study in general: The cDNA or gDNA used as material had been derived from T cells, B-cell-depleted T cells, or PBMCs.

Trimming at V came to 3 bases and at J to 7 bases, leaving 4 bases not matched to a gene. CDR1 is MNHEY and CDR2 is SVGAGI in the germline V gene. This CDR3 has 14 amino acids. TCRdb keeps only in-frame clones here, not all; method: immunoSEQ multiplex PCR. The sample gives hundreds of thousands of clones, about 88% of which show up once; 10% to 15% is in the top ten. The rearrangement joins TRBV6-5 to TRBJ2-1, with TRBD1 matching over 9 bases. Sequenced sample: peripheral blood. This receptor was taken from a woman in her 70s with COVID-19, enrolled during active disease. The CDR3 DNA sequence: TGTGCCAGCAGTTATTCCGGGACAGGGAATGAGCAGTTCTTC. Protein: CASSYSGTGNEQFF.